A single sample gave rise to the 2 T cell receptor beta chains below, sequenced in a study of persistence of HIV-infected CD4 T cells. The libraries were made with immunoSEQ version 4 in survey mode. Sequencing used immunoSEQ multiplex PCR; TCRdb keeps in-frame clones, though not all of them. The sample records 35,000 to 45,000 clones, approximately 87% being singletons. What these receptors recognize is not known. The stimulus was an HIV-1 Gag 15-mer peptide pool, about 1 ug/peptide/mL. Memory cells lacking CD40L and CD69 with high CD45RO were sorted. Sample: cultured CD4+ T cells from PBMCs, taken from a patient who received antiretroviral therapy. Receptor source: an adult with HIV. The donor label of this sample is uncertain.

The chain uses TRBV19 and TRBJ2-1; perhaps TRBD2 as D (5 bases). Germline V gene lookup returns CDR1 LNHDA and CDR2 SQIVND (reference sequence). The length of the CDR3 is 16 residues. Deletions cut 7 bases from V and 8 bases from J, with 24 bases between. The CDR3 DNA reads as TGTGCCAGTATCCGAACTAGGGCAGGTCCCGGCGATGAGCAGTTCTTC. Its translation is CASIRTRAGPGDEQFF.

CDR3 sequence: CASSVQGPGYGYTF. CDR3 nucleotide sequence: TGCGCCAGCAGCGTACAGGGGCCTGGCTATGGCTACACCTTC. The V call is TRBV5-1, the J call TRBJ1-2, with TRBD1 matching 7 bases. The length of the CDR3 is 14 residues. The junction had 7 bases not matched to a gene; V was cut back by 4 bases and J by 4 bases. Germline V gene lookup returns CDR1 SGHRS and CDR2 YFSETQ.